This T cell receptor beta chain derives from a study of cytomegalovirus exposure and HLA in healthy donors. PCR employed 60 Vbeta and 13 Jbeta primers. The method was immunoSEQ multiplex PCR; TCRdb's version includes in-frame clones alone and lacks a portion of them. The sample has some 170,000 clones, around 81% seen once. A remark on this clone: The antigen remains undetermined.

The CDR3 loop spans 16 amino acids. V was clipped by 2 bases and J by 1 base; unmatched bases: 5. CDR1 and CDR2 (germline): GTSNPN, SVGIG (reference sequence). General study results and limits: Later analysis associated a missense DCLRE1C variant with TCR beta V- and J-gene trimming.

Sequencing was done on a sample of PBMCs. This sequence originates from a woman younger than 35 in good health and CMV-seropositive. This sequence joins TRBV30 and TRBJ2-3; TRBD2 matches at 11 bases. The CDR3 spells CAWSPQLAGGTDTQYF. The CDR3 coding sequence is TGTGCCTGGAGTCCTCAACTAGCGGGGGGCACAGATACGCAGTATTTT.